These T cell receptor beta chains were read from a single sample in a study of T cells in Graves' hyperthyroidism and ophthalmopathy. MiXCR, applied by TCRdb to the multiplex PCR reads, yields one record per CDR3 protein. The table has around 340,000 distinct CDR3 sequences, under 25% seen once. The sequenced sample was blood. All receptors come from a woman between 50 and 59 years old with Graves' hyperthyroidism. Each CDR3 is given with its conserved first and last residue. The order of the fields is V gene, J gene, D gene, clone size, CDR3 protein, CDR3 DNA. The D gene is left open where the match is weak. Clone size is given for some rows only: seen once, a few or many times, or a class if the clone is expanded.

>TRBV7-9|TRBJ2-1|NA|many
CASSLAANYNEQFF
TGTGCCAGCAGCTTAGCGGCCAACTACAATGAGCAGTTCTTC
>TRBV28|TRBJ1-6|TRBD1|few
CASSSWTGDYNSPLHF
TGTGCCAGCAGTTCGTGGACAGGTGATTATAATTCACCCCTCCACTTT
>TRBV12-3/TRBV12-4|TRBJ1-1|NA|many
CASQGTHNTEAFF
TGTGCCAGCCAGGGGACCCATAACACTGAAGCTTTCTTT
>TRBV15|TRBJ1-1|NA|many
CATSRDRGHGTEAFF
TGTGCCACCAGCAGAGACAGAGGACATGGCACTGAAGCTTTCTTT
>TRBV12-3/TRBV12-4|TRBJ2-7|TRBD2|NA
CASSFGGLADHTYEQYF
TGTGCCAGCAGTTTTGGAGGGCTAGCGGACCACACCTACGAGCAGTACTTC
>TRBV5-6|TRBJ1-5|NA|NA
CASSRTTGSNQPQHF
TGTGCCAGCAGCCGTACTACAGGGAGCAATCAGCCCCAGCATTTT
>TRBV13|TRBJ2-3|NA|many
CASSLAAATDTQYF
TGTGCCAGCAGCTTAGCGGCGGCCACAGATACGCAGTATTTT
>TRBV13|TRBJ2-7|TRBD1|few
CASSEGDRAYEQYF
TGTGCCAGCAGCGAGGGGGACAGAGCCTACGAGCAGTACTTC
>TRBV27|TRBJ2-3|NA|many
CASSSGGAGADTQYF
TGTGCCAGCAGTTCAGGGGGCGCGGGGGCAGATACGCAGTATTTT
>TRBV11-2|TRBJ2-5|TRBD2|many
CASRPGGGETQYF
TGTGCCAGCAGACCCGGGGGAGGGGAGACCCAGTACTTC
>TRBV12-3/TRBV12-4|TRBJ1-1|NA|many
CASSPAGGTEAFF
TGTGCCAGCAGTCCCGCCGGGGGCACTGAAGCTTTCTTT
>TRBV6-5|TRBJ2-3|TRBD1|NA
CASSYSGTGFTDTQYF
TGTGCCAGCAGTTACTCCGGGACAGGGTTTACAGATACGCAGTATTTT
>TRBV15|TRBJ2-3|NA|many
CATSRDYGSTDTQYF
TGTGCCACCAGCAGAGATTATGGTAGCACAGATACGCAGTATTTT
>TRBV18|TRBJ2-7|NA|many
CASSHLSYSREISYEQYF
TGTGCCAGCTCACATCTCTCGTACAGCCGAGAAATCTCCTACGAGCAGTACTTC
>TRBV5-1|TRBJ2-2|TRBD2|NA
CASSLQAGGSNTGELFF
TGCGCCAGCAGCTTGCAAGCGGGGGGCTCGAACACCGGGGAGCTGTTTTTT
>TRBV10-1|TRBJ1-2|NA|many
CASSESGGYGYTF
TGCGCCAGCAGTGAGTCGGGAGGTTATGGCTACACCTTC